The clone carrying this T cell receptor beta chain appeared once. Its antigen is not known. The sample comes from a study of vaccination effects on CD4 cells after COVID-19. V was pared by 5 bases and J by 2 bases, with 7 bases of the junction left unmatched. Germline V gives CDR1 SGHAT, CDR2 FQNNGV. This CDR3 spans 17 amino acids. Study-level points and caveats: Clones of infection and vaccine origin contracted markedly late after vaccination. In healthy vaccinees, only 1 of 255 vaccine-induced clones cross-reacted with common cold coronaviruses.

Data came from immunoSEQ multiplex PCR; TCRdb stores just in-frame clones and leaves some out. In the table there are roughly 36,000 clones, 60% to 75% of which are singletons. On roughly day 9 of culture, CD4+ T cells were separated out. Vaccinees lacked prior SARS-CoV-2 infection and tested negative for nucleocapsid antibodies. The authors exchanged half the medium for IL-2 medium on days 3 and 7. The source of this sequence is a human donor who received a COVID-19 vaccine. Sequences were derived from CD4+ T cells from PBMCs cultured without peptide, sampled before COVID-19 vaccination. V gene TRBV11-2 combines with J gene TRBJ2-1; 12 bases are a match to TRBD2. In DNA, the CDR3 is TGTGCCAGCAGCACCGGACTAGCGGGGAGGGCCTACAATGAGCAGTTCTTC. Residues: CASSTGLAGRAYNEQFF. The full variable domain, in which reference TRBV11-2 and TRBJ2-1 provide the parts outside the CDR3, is EAGVAQSPRYKIIEKRQSVAFWCNPISGHATLYWYQQILGQGPKLLIQFQNNGVVDDSQLPKDRFSAERLKGVDSTLKIQPAKLEDSAVYLCASSTGLAGRAYNEQFFGPGTRLTVL.